The clone carrying this TCR beta chain has only a few counts. Its antigen is undetermined. Germline CDR1 is SGHTA and CDR2 is FQGNSA. With 1 base removed from V and 3 bases from J, the gap between germline ends came to 12 bases. CDR3 length: 15 residues. Healthy Caucasians were all of the donors. Template switching added a universal primer site, and cDNA bore unique molecular identifiers. TCRdb passed the 5' RACE reads through MiXCR, listing each CDR3 protein once. The table lists around 1.7 million distinct CDR3 sequences, around 33% of them singletons. The data are from a study of identical twins. General study findings and limits: Abundant beta clonotypes from cord blood had fewer insertions, unlike memory repertoires, which showed none. There was more out-of-frame TCR alpha sharing in monozygotic twins than models estimated.

The sequenced sample was cord blood. This chain uses TRBV7-2 with TRBJ1-1, with D tentatively TRBD1 (5 bases). The sequence derives from a newborn girl in good health. The CDR3 here is CASSLVGGGYTEAFF. The CDR3 region has the DNA TGTGCCAGCAGCTTAGTCGGGGGTGGGTACACTGAAGCTTTCTTT.